These 32 T cell receptor beta chains came from one sample sequenced in a study of CD8 T cells in Susac syndrome. RNA in amounts of roughly 0.5 to 1 ug was reverse transcribed with random hexamers. TCRdb redid the calling of the immunoSEQ multiplex PCR reads with MiXCR, one entry per CDR3 protein. The repertoire consists of 110,000 or so distinct CDR3 sequences, with 85% to 95% occurring once and the leading ten covering 0.093%. Sequenced sample: CD4+ T cells from PBMCs. The receptors originated from a human donor with multiple sclerosis.

This clonotype was seen once. The chain joins TRBV10-3 to TRBJ1-2; D perhaps matches TRBD1 (5 bases). V was trimmed by 3 bases and J by 8 bases, leaving 10 bases between them. The V gene's germline CDR1 is ENHRY and CDR2 SYGVKD. CDR3 length: 12 residues. The CDR3 region is CAISEWGEGYTF. The CDR3 DNA is TGTGCCATCAGTGAATGGGGGGAAGGCTACACCTTC.

The chain is built from TRBV6-1 and TRBJ1-1; 9 bases line up with TRBD1. Per the germline V gene, CDR1 is MNHNS and CDR2 is SASEGT. The CDR3 spans 16 residues. V lost 1 base to trimming and J lost 3 bases; unmatched junction nucleotides: 6. The CDR3 coding sequence is TGTGCCAGCAGTGAAGTATTCCGGACAGGGGACACTGAAGCTTTCTTT. Translated, it gives CASSEVFRTGDTEAFF.

This sequence joins TRBV18 and TRBJ2-7; D is perhaps TRBD2 (6 bases). Trimming took 5 bases from V and 7 from J, leaving 15 bases between them. CDR3 length: 13 residues. Germline assignment: CDR1 KGHSH and CDR2 LQKENI. The CDR3 sequence is CASSWEDSKEQYF. The CDR3 region has the DNA TGTGCCAGCTCATGGGAGGACTCCAAAGAGCAGTACTTC.

V and J are TRBV5-1 and TRBJ2-7; D not resolved. The V gene's germline CDR1 is SGHRS and CDR2 YFSETQ. Trimming pared 5 bases from V and 3 bases from J, leaving 12 bases between. This CDR3 region has 13 residues. CDR3 sequence (DNA): TGCGCCAGCAGAAGAGAGGAGTACTACGAGCAGTACTTC. This codes for CASRREEYYEQYF. Looking up the rest from reference TRBV5-1 and TRBJ2-7 gives the full variable domain: KAGVTQTPRYLIKTRGQQVTLSCSPISGHRSVSWYQQTPGQGLQFLFEYFSETQRNKGNFPGRFSGRQFSNSRSEMNVSTLELGDSALYLCASRREEYYEQYFGPGTRLTVT.

The V gene is TRBV4-2, the J gene TRBJ2-5; TRBD2 matches 12 bases. V shed 7 bases, J shed 5 bases, and the junction held 14 bases outside the gene matches. There are 17 residues in the CDR3. Germline CDR1 LGHNA, CDR2 YNFKEQ. The chain's CDR3 is CASNPSASGGETETQYF. The DNA for the CDR3 is TGTGCCAGCAACCCCTCGGCTAGCGGGGGGGAGACGGAGACCCAGTACTTC.

J is TRBJ1-1 and V is TRBV7-9; D is uncertain. The CDR3 runs 13 residues. V lost 2 bases to trimming and J lost 7 bases, with 11 bases between them. The germline gives CDR1 SEHNR, CDR2 FQNEAQ (reference sequence). The CDR3 loop is CASSLSAAGEAFF. The CDR3, as DNA: TGTGCCAGCAGCTTATCCGCGGCCGGTGAAGCTTTCTTT.

The chain joins TRBV20-1 to TRBJ1-5, with no clear D. Trimming pared 0 bases from V and 1 base from J, leaving 4 bases between. Germline CDR1 is DFQATT and CDR2 is SNEGSKA (reference sequence). This CDR3 region has 13 residues. CDR3 in DNA: TGCAGTGCTAGAGAATCCAGCAATCAGCCCCAGCATTTT. Its translation: CSARESSNQPQHF.

About this clonotype itself: Mismatch with germline at one junction end may stem from a read error. V gene TRBV20-1 combines with J gene TRBJ1-5; D is undetermined. Germline loops: CDR1 DFQATT, CDR2 SNEGSKA (reference sequence). CDR3 length: 13 residues. The CDR3 DNA is TGCAGTGCCAGAGGTGATAGCAATCAGCCCCAGCATTTT. Its translation is CSARGDSNQPQHF.

This chain joins TRBV7-9 and TRBJ1-2; D unclear. The germline V gene has CDR1 SEHNR and CDR2 FQNEAQ (reference sequence). The CDR3 consists of 15 residues. V lost 2 bases and J lost 4, with 14 bases in between. CDR3 sequence: CASSLSEGLGYGYTF. The CDR3 region has the DNA TGTGCCAGCAGCTTAAGTGAGGGTTTGGGCTATGGCTACACCTTC. Drawing the rest from reference TRBV7-9 and TRBJ1-2, the complete variable domain is DTGVSQNPRHKITKRGQNVTFRCDPISEHNRLYWYRQTLGQGPEFLTYFQNEAQLEKSRLLSDRFSAERPKGSFSTLEIQRTEQGDSAMYLCASSLSEGLGYGYTFGSGTRLTVV.

This clonotype was counted a single time. The V and J genes are TRBV7-9 and TRBJ2-6; tentatively, D is TRBD1 or TRBD2 (5 bases each). The CDR3 is 19 amino acids. V gave up 10 bases and J gave up 4 bases, with 29 bases separating them. From germline, CDR1 is SEHNR and CDR2 FQNEAQ (reference sequence). CDR3 protein: CAIRDPAATSVAGANVLTF. The CDR3 DNA follows: TGTGCCATTCGGGACCCGGCAGCAACCTCTGTGGCGGGGGCCAACGTCCTGACTTTC.

The V call is TRBV4-1, the J call TRBJ1-2; 7 bases match TRBD1. Germline V gene lookup returns CDR1 MGHRA and CDR2 YSYEKL. J was trimmed by 5 bases and V by 1 base; bases with no gene match: 16. The CDR3 is 18 residues long. CDR3: CASSQVLGNRGNRYGYTF. DNA for the CDR3: TGCGCCAGCAGCCAAGTGTTGGGGAACAGGGGCAATCGGTATGGCTACACCTTC.

The chain joins TRBV30 to TRBJ1-2; 8 positions match TRBD1. The CDR3 runs to 15 residues. The trim removed 2 bases at V and 4 bases at J, leaving 9 bases unmatched. Germline V lookup: CDR1 GTSNPN, CDR2 SVGIG (reference sequence). DNA for the CDR3: TGTGCCTGGAGTCCCGCCCCCACAGGGGGCTATGGCTACACCTTC. This gives the protein CAWSPAPTGGYGYTF.

The chain employs TRBV20-1 and TRBJ1-6; 7 bases align to TRBD1. The CDR3 is 15 amino acids. Germline V gives CDR1 DFQATT, CDR2 SNEGSKA (reference sequence). The junction had 4 bases not matched to a gene; V was cut back by 0 bases and J by 5 bases. The CDR3 DNA is TGCAGTGCTAGAGACCCGACAGGGAATAATTCACCCCTCCACTTT. This gives the protein CSARDPTGNNSPLHF.

This rearrangement joins TRBV4-1 to TRBJ2-4, with 9 bases lining up with TRBD2. The J segment lost 8 bases and the V segment lost 4 bases, leaving 9 bases of the junction unmatched. Germline V gene lookup returns CDR1 MGHRA and CDR2 YSYEKL. This CDR3 comprises 15 residues. The CDR3 nucleotides are TGCGCCAGCAGCCGTCGCGGGGGGGCGATGGACATTCAGTACTTC. This sequence encodes CASSRRGGAMDIQYF.

This clonotype appeared a single time. The chain links TRBV3-1 to TRBJ1-3; 7 bases fit TRBD1. The V and J ends lost 4 bases and 4 bases, in that order; junction bases with no gene match: 4. Per the germline V gene, CDR1 is LGHDT and CDR2 is YNNKEL (reference sequence). The CDR3 has 14 amino acids. This CDR3 reads CASSLTGAGNTIYF. In nucleotides, the CDR3 is TGTGCCAGCAGCCTCACAGGGGCCGGAAACACCATATATTTT.

The rearrangement joins TRBV30 to TRBJ1-5; a possible D gene is TRBD1 (5 bases). This CDR3 is built from 14 residues. Germline CDR1 reads GTSNPN; CDR2 reads SVGIG (reference sequence). Trimming took 2 bases from V and 4 from J, leaving 12 bases between them. CDR3: CAWSFGGNNQPQHF. Written as DNA, the CDR3 is TGTGCCTGGAGTTTCGGGGGAAATAATCAGCCCCAGCATTTT.

The genes are TRBV4-1 and TRBJ1-1; maybe TRBD1 (6 bases). The V gene lost 3 bases and the J gene lost 1 base, with 15 bases spanning the gap. CDR3 length: 16 amino acids. Looked up from germline, CDR1 is MGHRA and CDR2 is YSYEKL. The CDR3 sequence is CASSQGAVWGNTEAFF. The CDR3 DNA follows: TGCGCCAGCAGCCAGGGGGCGGTATGGGGGAACACTGAAGCTTTCTTT.

The chain uses TRBV27 and TRBJ2-6; TRBD2 might be the D (5 bases). The CDR3 has 16 residues. Trimming pared 5 bases from V and 3 bases from J, leaving 14 bases between. CDR1 is MNHEY and CDR2 is SMNVEV in the germline V gene (reference sequence). The CDR3, as DNA: TGTGCCAGCAGTCAAGGCCCGGGAAATGGGGCCAACGTCCTGACTTTC. Its protein is CASSQGPGNGANVLTF.

The V call is TRBV2, the J call TRBJ2-5; D perhaps matches TRBD1 (5 bases). Germline assignment: CDR1 SNHLY and CDR2 FYNNEI. V dropped 2 bases and J dropped 1 base, with 11 bases sitting between them. The CDR3 runs to 15 residues. In DNA form, the CDR3 reads TGTGCCAGCAGTGAACCGTCGACAGTCCAAGAGACCCAGTACTTC. Translation: CASSEPSTVQETQYF.

This chain joins TRBV6-2 or TRBV6-3 and TRBJ2-2; 7 bases match TRBD1. Germline trimming cut 5 bases from V and 4 bases from J; bases unmatched to any gene: 7. The CDR3 has 15 residues. Per the germline V gene, CDR1 is MNHEY and CDR2 is SVGEGT. CDR3 in DNA: TGTGCCAGCAGTACCAGGGGGTCGGCCACCGGGGAGCTGTTTTTT. Amino acid sequence: CASSTRGSATGELFF.

The rearrangement uses TRBV6-5 and TRBJ1-2; D is uncertain. V was clipped by 6 bases and J by 7 bases, with 9 bases between them. The germline V gene encodes CDR1 MNHEY and CDR2 SVGAGI. This CDR3 region has 11 residues. CDR3 protein: CASRSYSGYTF. The CDR3 nucleotides are TGTGCCAGCAGGTCCTATAGTGGCTACACCTTC.

This chain uses TRBV5-6 with TRBJ1-6; D may be TRBD1 (5 bases). The CDR3 totals 15 residues. Trimming pared 2 bases from V and 8 bases from J, leaving 14 bases between. CDR1 is SGHDT, CDR2 YYEEEE, per germline. The CDR3 loop is CASSFPGTVDSPLHF. The DNA of the CDR3 is TGTGCCAGCAGCTTCCCCGGGACCGTAGATTCACCCCTCCACTTT.

This chain joins TRBV7-2 and TRBJ1-2; D gene ambiguous. This CDR3 has 13 amino acids. V was shortened by 8 bases and J by 2 bases, with 12 bases between the two germline ends. Germline V gene data show CDR1 as SGHTA and CDR2 as FQGNSA. Here the CDR3 reads CASRVDGNYGYTF. CDR3 bases: TGTGCCAGCCGGGTTGACGGGAACTATGGCTACACCTTC.

The V and J genes are TRBV20-1 and TRBJ1-5; TRBD1 agrees at 9 bases. This CDR3 region has 15 residues. V lost 6 bases and J lost 3; bases outside the gene matches: 9. The V gene's germline CDR1 is DFQATT and CDR2 SNEGSKA (reference sequence). The CDR3 DNA reads TGCAGTGCAGGGACAGGGACCCCCTACAATCAGCCCCAGCATTTT. Amino acid sequence: CSAGTGTPYNQPQHF.

The rearrangement joins TRBV7-2 to TRBJ1-2; D gene uncertain. The germline V gene encodes CDR1 SGHTA and CDR2 FQGNSA. V was clipped by 4 bases and J by 1 base, with 19 bases between them. The CDR3 spans 17 residues. CDR3 sequence reads: CASSSDLTGRLNYGYTF. DNA for the CDR3: TGTGCCAGCAGCTCCGACCTGACTGGGCGCCTTAACTATGGCTACACCTTC.

The chain has TRBV11-3 and TRBJ2-7; D unresolved. Per the germline V gene, CDR1 is SGHNT and CDR2 is YENEEA. The CDR3 spans 11 residues. V was clipped by 3 bases and J by 7 bases, with 7 bases between them. The CDR3 here is CASSFAGEQYF. CDR3 bases: TGTGCCAGCAGCTTCGCCGGGGAGCAGTACTTC.

This clonotype was observed once. The chain carries TRBV3-1 and TRBJ1-2; no clear D. The length of the CDR3 is 16 residues. V dropped 0 bases and J dropped 4 bases, with 15 bases sitting between them. The germline CDR1 and CDR2 sequences are LGHDT and YNNKEL (reference sequence). The CDR3 nucleotides are TGTGCCAGCAGCCAAGAGTATTCCGGATCTGTCTATGGCTACACCTTC. Its translation: CASSQEYSGSVYGYTF.

The chain couples TRBV6-1 to TRBJ2-3; 11 bases map to TRBD2. The CDR3 is 18 residues long. Germline V gene sequence: CDR1 MNHNS, CDR2 SASEGT. The trim removed 6 bases at V and 0 bases at J, leaving 11 bases unmatched. The CDR3 is CASSPNSGGGFSTDTQYF. The CDR3 DNA reads as TGTGCCAGCAGCCCTAATAGCGGGGGGGGTTTCAGCACAGATACGCAGTATTTT.

The chain employs TRBV10-3 and TRBJ2-1; D remains unclear. V was pared by 6 bases and J by 0 bases, with 12 bases between. The CDR3 runs to 15 residues. Germline V lookup: CDR1 ENHRY, CDR2 SYGVKD. The CDR3 loop is CAIRTSLSSYNEQFF. The CDR3, as DNA: TGTGCCATCAGGACCAGCCTTAGCTCCTACAATGAGCAGTTCTTC.

This chain joins TRBV9 and TRBJ1-2; 8 nucleotides line up with TRBD1. Germline CDR1 reads SGDLS; CDR2 reads YYNGEE. This CDR3 has 15 amino acids. Losses at the gene ends were 2 bases for V and 2 bases for J; bases not matched to a gene: 5. This CDR3 reads CASSVVPGGNYGYTF. In DNA form, the CDR3 reads TGTGCCAGCAGCGTGGTTCCAGGGGGCAACTATGGCTACACCTTC.

J is TRBJ1-2 and V is TRBV4-1; D possibly corresponds to TRBD1 (6 bases). CDR3 length: 14 residues. Trimming shortened V by 1 base and J by 5 bases, and 11 bases separated the two germline ends. Germline CDR1 and CDR2: MGHRA and YSYEKL. CDR3 bases: TGCGCCAGCAGCCAAGTGGGGGCGCGGTATGGCTACACCTTC. This translates into CASSQVGARYGYTF.

The chain couples TRBV5-6 to TRBJ1-2; 9 bases map to TRBD1. The germline V gene encodes CDR1 SGHDT and CDR2 YYEEEE. The CDR3 runs 15 residues. The V segment lost 2 bases and the J segment 4 bases; nucleotides outside the gene matches: 6. The CDR3 loop reads CASSLQGAFVYGYTF. CDR3 sequence (DNA): TGTGCCAGCAGCTTACAGGGGGCGTTTGTCTATGGCTACACCTTC.